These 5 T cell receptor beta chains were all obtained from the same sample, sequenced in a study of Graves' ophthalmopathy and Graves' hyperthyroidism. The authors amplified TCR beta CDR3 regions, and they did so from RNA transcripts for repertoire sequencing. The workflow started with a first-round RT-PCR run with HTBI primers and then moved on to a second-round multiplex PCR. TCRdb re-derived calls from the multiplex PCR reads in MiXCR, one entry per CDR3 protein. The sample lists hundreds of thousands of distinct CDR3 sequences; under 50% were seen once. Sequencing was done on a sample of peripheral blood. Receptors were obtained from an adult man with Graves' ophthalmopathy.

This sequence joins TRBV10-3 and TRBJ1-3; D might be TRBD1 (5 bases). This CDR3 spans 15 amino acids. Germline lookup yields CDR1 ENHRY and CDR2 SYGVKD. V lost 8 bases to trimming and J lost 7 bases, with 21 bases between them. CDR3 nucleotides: TGTGCCATCGCTTCGGGGGAAGGAGGGGTGAACACCATATATTTT. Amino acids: CAIASGEGGVNTIYF.

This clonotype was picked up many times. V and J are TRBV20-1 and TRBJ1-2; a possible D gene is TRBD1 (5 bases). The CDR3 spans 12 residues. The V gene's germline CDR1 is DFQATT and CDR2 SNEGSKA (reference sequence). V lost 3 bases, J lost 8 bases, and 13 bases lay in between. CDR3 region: CSAREGMLGYTF. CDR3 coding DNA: TGCAGTGCTAGGGAGGGGATGTTGGGCTACACCTTC.

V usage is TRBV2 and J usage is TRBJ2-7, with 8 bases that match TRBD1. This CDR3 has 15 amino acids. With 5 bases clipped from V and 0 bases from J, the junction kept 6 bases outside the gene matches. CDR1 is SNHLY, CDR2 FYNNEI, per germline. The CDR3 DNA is TGTGCCAGCAGTTACGAAGGACAGGGCTCCTACGAGCAGTACTTC. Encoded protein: CASSYEGQGSYEQYF.

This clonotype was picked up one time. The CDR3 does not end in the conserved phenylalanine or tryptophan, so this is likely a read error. This CDR3 reads CASSVSVLSSYEQYL. The CDR3 DNA is TGTGCCAGCAGCGTCTCCGTCCTGAGCTCCTACGAGCAGTACCTC. The J gene is TRBJ2-7, the V gene TRBV7-2, with D unresolved. This CDR3 has 15 amino acids. Germline CDR1 reads SGHTA; CDR2 reads FQGNSA. V dropped 5 bases and J dropped 0 bases, with 14 bases sitting between them.

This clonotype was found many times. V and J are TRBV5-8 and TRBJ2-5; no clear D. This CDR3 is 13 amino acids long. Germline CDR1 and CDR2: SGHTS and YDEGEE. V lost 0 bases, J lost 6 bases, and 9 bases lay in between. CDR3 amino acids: CASSLDRWKTQYF. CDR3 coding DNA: TGTGCCAGCAGCTTGGACCGGTGGAAGACCCAGTACTTC.